This TCR beta chain was captured by sequencing in a study of T cell clusters in autoimmune cytopenias. Findings of the study overall: Exclusive TRB clusters were approximately 3.2-fold more numerous in healthy donors than in active autoimmune hepatitis.

Each sample's input was roughly 230 ng genomic DNA, some 38,000 genome equivalents. In terms of frequency, this clonotype is medium-sized. Its antigen is undetermined. Germline V gene data show CDR1 as LNHDA and CDR2 as SQIVND (reference sequence). The length of the CDR3 is 18 residues. TRB was amplified by touch-down multiplex PCR, primer pools A and B combined. TCRdb reprocessed the multiplex PCR reads, with one entry per CDR3 protein and no DNA. The sample totals a few thousand distinct CDR3 sequences. These data are also associated with another study on T cell repertoires in aging, cancer and after chemotherapy. Per that paper: Healthy donor repertoires were recorded over several months to years and showed clear clonal overlap. Across the chemotherapy interval, each cancer cohort showed higher median generation probability, suggesting thymic rebound.

The rearrangement links TRBV19 to TRBJ1-5; TCRdb calls TRBD1, which cannot be checked without DNA. Sequencing was done on a sample of peripheral blood. The sequence derives from a human donor in good health. The chain's CDR3 is CASSIGGQALLMNQPQHF.